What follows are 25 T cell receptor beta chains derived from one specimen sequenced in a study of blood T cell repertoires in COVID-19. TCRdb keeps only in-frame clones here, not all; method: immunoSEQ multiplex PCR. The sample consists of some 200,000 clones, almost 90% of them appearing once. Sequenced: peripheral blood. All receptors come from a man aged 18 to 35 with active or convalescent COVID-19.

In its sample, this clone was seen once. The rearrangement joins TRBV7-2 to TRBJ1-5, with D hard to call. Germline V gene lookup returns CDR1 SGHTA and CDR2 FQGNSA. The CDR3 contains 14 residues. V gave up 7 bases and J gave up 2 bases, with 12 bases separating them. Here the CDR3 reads CASTGGSGNQPQHF. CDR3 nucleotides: TGTGCCAGCACCGGCGGTTCGGGCAATCAGCCCCAGCATTTT.

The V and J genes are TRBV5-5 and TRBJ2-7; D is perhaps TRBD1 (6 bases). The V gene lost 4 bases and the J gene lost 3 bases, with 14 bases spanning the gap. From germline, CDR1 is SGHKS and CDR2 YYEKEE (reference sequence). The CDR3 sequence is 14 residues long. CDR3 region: CASSPQGVGYEQYF. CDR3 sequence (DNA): TGTGCCAGCAGCCCACAGGGAGTTGGCTACGAGCAGTACTTC.

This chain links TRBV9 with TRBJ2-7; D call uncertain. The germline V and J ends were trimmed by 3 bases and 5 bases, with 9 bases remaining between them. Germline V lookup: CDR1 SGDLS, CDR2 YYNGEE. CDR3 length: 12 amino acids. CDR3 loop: CASSDSLHEQYF. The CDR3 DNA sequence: TGTGCCAGCAGCGACAGCCTCCACGAGCAGTACTTC.

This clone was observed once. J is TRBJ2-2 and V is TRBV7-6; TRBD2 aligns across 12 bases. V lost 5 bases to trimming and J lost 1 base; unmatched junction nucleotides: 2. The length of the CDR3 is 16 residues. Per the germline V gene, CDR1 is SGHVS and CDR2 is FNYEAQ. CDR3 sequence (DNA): TGTGCCAGCAGCGTGGGACTAGCGGGGAACACCGGGGAGCTGTTTTTT. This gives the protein CASSVGLAGNTGELFF.

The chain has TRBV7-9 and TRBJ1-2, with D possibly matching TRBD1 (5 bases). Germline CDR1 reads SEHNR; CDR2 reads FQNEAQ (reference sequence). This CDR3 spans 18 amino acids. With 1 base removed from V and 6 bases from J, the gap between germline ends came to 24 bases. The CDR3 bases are TGTGCCAGCAGCTTAGGGAGTGGGATCTTAGACAGACTTGATGGCTACACCTTC. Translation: CASSLGSGILDRLDGYTF.

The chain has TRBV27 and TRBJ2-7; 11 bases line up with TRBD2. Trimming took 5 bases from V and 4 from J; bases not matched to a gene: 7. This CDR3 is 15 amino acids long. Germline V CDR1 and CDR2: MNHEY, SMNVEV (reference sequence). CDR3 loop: CASSPTTSGGYEQYF. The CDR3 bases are TGTGCCAGCAGTCCAACTACTAGCGGGGGATACGAGCAGTACTTC.

CDR3 protein: CASSEAAGGFNEQFF. CDR3 nucleotides: TGTGCCAGCAGTGAAGCGGCGGGAGGCTTCAATGAGCAGTTCTTC. This chain joins TRBV6-1 and TRBJ2-1; 8 positions match TRBD2. The germline gives CDR1 MNHNS, CDR2 SASEGT. J lost 6 bases, V lost 0 bases, and 4 bases had no gene match. The CDR3 contains 15 residues.

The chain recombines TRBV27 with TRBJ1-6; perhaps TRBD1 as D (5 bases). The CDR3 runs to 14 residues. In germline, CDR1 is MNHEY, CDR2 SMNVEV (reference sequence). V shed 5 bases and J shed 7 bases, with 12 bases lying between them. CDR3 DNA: TGTGCCAGCAGTCCAGGGATGGGGAATTCACCCCTCCACTTT. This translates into CASSPGMGNSPLHF.

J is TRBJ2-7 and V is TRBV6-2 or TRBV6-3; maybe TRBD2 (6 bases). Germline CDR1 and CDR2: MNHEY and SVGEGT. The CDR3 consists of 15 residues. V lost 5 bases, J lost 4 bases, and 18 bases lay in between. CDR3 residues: CASSHPGRHTYEQYF. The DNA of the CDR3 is TGTGCCAGCAGTCACCCGGGGAGGCATACTTACGAGCAGTACTTC.

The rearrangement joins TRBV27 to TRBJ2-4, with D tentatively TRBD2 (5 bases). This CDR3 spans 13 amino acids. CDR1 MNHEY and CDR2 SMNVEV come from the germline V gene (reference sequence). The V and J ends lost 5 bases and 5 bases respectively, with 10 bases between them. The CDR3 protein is CASSLGVENIQYF. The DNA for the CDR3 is TGTGCCAGCAGTCTCGGGGTCGAAAACATTCAGTACTTC.

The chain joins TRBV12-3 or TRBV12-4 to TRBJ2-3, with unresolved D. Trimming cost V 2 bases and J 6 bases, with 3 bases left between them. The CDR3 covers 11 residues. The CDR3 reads CASSLTDTQYF. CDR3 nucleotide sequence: TGTGCCAGCAGTTTAACTGATACGCAGTATTTT.

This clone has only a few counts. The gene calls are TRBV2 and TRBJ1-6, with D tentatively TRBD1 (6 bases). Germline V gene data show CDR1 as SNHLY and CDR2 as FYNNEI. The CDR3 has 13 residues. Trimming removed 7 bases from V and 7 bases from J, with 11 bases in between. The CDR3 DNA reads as TGTGCCAGCATTGGGACAAACAATTCACCCCTCCACTTT. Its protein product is CASIGTNNSPLHF.

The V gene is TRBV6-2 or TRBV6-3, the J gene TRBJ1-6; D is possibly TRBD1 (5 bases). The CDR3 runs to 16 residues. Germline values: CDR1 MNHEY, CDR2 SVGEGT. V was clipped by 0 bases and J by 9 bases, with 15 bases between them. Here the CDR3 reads CASSYSIGKQGSPLHF. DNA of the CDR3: TGTGCCAGCAGTTACTCTATCGGAAAGCAGGGTTCACCCCTCCACTTT.

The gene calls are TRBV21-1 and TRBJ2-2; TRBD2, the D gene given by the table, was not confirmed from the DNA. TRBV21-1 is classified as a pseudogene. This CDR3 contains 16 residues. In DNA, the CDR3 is TGTGCCAGCAGCAAAGAATCGCGGGGGGGCACCGGGGAGCTGTTTTTT. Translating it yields CASSKESRGGTGELFF.

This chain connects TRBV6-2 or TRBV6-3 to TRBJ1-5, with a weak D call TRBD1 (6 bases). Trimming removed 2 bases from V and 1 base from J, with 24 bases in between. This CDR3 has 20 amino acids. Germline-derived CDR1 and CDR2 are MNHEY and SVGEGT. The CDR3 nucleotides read TGTGCCAGCAGTTACGAGGGGTGGGAGTCGCGAGGACAGAGCAATCAGCCCCAGCATTTT. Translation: CASSYEGWESRGQSNQPQHF.

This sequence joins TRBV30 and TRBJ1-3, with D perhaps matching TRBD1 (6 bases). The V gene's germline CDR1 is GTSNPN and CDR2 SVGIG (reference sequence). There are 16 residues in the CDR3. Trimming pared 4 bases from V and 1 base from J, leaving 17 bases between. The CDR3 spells CAWTKVQGGSGNTIYF. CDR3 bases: TGTGCCTGGACCAAAGTCCAAGGGGGATCTGGAAACACCATATATTTT.

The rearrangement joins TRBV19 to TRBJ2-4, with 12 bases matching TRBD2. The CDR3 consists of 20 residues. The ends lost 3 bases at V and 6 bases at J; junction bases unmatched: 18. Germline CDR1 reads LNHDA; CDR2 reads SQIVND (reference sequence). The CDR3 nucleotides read TGTGCCAGTAGTATTCGACCCTGGGGACTAGCGGGTGGGGGGCGAAACATTCAGTACTTC. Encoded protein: CASSIRPWGLAGGGRNIQYF.

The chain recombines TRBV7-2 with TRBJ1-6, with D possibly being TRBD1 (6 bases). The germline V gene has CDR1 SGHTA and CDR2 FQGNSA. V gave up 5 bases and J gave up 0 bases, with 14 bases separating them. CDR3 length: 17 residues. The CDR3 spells CASSLTQGSSYNSPLHF. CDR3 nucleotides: TGTGCCAGCAGCCTCACCCAGGGGAGCTCCTATAATTCACCCCTCCACTTT.

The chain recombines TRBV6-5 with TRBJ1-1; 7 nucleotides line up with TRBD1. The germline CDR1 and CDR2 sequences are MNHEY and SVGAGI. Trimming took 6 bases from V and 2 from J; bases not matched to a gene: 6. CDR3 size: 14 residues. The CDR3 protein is CASRTGYGNTEAFF. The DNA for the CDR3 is TGTGCCAGCAGGACAGGGTACGGCAACACTGAAGCTTTCTTT.

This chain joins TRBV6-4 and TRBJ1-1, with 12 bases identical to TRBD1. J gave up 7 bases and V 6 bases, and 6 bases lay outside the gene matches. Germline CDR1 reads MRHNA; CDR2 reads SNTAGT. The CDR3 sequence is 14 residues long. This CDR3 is CASRKGQGAGEAFF. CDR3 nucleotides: TGTGCCAGCAGAAAGGGACAGGGGGCCGGTGAAGCTTTCTTT.

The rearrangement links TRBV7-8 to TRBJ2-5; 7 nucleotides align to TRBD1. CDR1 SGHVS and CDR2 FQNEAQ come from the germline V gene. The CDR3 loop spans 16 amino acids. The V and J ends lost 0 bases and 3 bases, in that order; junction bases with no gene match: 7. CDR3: CASSLASGQTEETQYF. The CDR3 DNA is TGTGCCAGCAGCTTAGCGTCGGGACAGACTGAAGAGACCCAGTACTTC.

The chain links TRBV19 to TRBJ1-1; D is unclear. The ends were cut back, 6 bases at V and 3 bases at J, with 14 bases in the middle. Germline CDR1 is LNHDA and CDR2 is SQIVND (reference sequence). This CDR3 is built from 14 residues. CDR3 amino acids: CASSRGLADTEAFF. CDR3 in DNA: TGTGCCAGTAGCCGCGGACTAGCTGACACTGAAGCTTTCTTT.

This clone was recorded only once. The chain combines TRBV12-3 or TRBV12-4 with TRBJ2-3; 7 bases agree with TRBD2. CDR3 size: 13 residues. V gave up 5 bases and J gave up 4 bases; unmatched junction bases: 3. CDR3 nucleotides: TGTGCCAGCAGTAAAACTAGCGCAGATACGCAGTATTTT. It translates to CASSKTSADTQYF.

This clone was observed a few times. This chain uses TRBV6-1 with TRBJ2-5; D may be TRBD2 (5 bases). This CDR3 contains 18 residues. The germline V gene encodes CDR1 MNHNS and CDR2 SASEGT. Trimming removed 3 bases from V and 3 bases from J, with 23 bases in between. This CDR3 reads CASSEFLSTTQRKETQYF. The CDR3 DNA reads TGTGCCAGCAGTGAGTTCCTTTCCACGACCCAGCGGAAAGAGACCCAGTACTTC.

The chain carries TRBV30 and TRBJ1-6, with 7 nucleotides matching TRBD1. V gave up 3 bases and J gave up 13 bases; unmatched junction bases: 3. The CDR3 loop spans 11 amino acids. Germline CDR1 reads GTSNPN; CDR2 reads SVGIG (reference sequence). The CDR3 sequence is CAWSAGGPLHF. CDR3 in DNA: TGTGCCTGGAGCGCAGGGGGTCCCCTCCACTTT.